The clone carrying this T cell receptor beta chain was picked up a small number of times. Repertoires were generated with immunoSEQ multiplex PCR, while TCRdb's copy carries only in-frame clones and drops some. Among 100,000 to 150,000 clones listed, approximately 85% were seen once. This CDR3 has 13 amino acids. Germline-derived CDR1 and CDR2 are LGHNA and YSLEER. Trimming cost V 2 bases and J 4 bases, with 9 bases left between them. The record originates from a study of radiation and T cells in renal cell carcinoma. Described time point: blood 2 weeks post-SBRT. Described treatment: 15 Gy SBRT to primary tumor, nephrectomy 4 weeks later.

The chain combines TRBV4-3 with TRBJ2-7, with unresolved D. The sample consisted of blood, taken from a patient whose treatment included radiotherapy and nephrectomy. The source is a man aged 50 or older with renal cell carcinoma. The CDR3 bases are TGCGCCAGCAGCCAATTTCACGGGTACGAGCAGTACTTC. Protein product: CASSQFHGYEQYF.